This TCR beta chain was obtained from a study of blood T cell repertoires in COVID-19. Overall study context: Samples representing acute and convalescent COVID-19 were sourced from the United States, Italy and Spain. Sample material is recorded as cDNA or gDNA derived from T cells, B-cell-depleted T cells, or PBMCs.

Participants' reported clinical history set cohort assignment. In the authors' workflow: By means of reference gene primer amplification, nucleated cell counts were estimated. Profiling relied on immunoSEQ multiplex PCR, and the TCRdb table lists in-frame clones only, not all of them. D and trimming were read from the DNA, whereas the V and J calls and clone size are those reported in that table. The data contain 200,000 to 300,000 clones, about 87% of them singletons. This CDR3 is built from 13 residues. Germline V CDR1 and CDR2: SGDLS, YYNGEE. V was pared by 2 bases and J by 8 bases, with 11 bases between.

Sequencing was carried out using PBMCs or T cells enriched from blood (not recorded which). The rearrangement joins TRBV9 to TRBJ2-1; D ambiguous. The receptor comes from a woman aged 40 to 55 with acute COVID-19. The CDR3 nucleotides read TGTGCCAGCAGCGTTTCCTTAGACTATGAGCAGTTCTTC. Translated, it gives CASSVSLDYEQFF. Supplemented by reference TRBV9 and TRBJ2-1, the full variable domain reads DSGVTQTPKHLITATGQRVTLRCSPRSGDLSVYWYQQSLDQGLQFLIQYYNGEERAKGNILERFSAQQFPDLHSELNLSSLELGDSALYFCASSVSLDYEQFFGPGTRLTVL.